What follows is one TCR beta chain and its context. Its matching antigen is unknown. This specimen comes from a study of shared clonotypes between healthy human individuals. Study conclusions and caveats: Clonotype sharing across four donors was observed for about 5.2% of naive CD4 clonotypes.

Generated by immunoSEQ multiplex PCR, the TCRdb table keeps only in-frame clones and is missing some. In the table there are about 1 million clones, approximately 68% of which are singletons. CDR3 length equals 13 residues. With V trimmed by 2 bases and J by 11 bases, 8 bases remained unmatched. Per germline, CDR1 SGHTS and CDR2 YDEGEE. The CD4+ fraction was divided into a CD45RA+ naive subset and a CD45RA-negative memory subset. The V gene is TRBV5-8, the J gene TRBJ2-7; 9 nucleotides line up with TRBD2. This TCR came from a man younger than 30 in good health. Sequencing was done on a sample of memory CD4+ T cells sorted from blood. Regarding subset: CD45RA-negative fraction. CDR3 sequence: CASSLTETSGKYF. CDR3 nucleotide sequence: TGTGCCAGCAGCTTAACGGAGACTAGCGGAAAGTACTTC. The full variable domain, rest sourced from reference TRBV5-8 and TRBJ2-7, is EAGVTQSPTHLIKTRGQQATLRCSPISGHTSVYWYQQALGLGLQFLLWYDEGEERNRGNFPPRFSGRQFPNYSSELNVNALELEDSALYLCASSLTETSGKYFGPGTRLTVT.